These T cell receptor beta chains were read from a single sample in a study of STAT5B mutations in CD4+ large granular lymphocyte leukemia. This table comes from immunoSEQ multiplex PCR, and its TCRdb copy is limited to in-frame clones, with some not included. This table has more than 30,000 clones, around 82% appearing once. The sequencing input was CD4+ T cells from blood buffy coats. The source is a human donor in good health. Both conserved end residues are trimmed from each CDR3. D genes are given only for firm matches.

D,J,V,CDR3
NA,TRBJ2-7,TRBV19,ASSIRASQSEQY
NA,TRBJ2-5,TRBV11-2,ASSLVPGFGETQY
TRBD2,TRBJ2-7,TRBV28,ASSLPGTSRY
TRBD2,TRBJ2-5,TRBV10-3,AIGTSGRPQETQY
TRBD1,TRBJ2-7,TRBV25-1,ASSEPGTGVGEQY
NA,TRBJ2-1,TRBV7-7,ASSLDEYNEQF
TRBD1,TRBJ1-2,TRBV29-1,SVDRGHLFGYT
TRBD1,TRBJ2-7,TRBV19,ASSPGQTYEQY
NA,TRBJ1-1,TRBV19,ASRKEGNTEAF
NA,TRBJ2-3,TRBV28,ASSPSGSPADTQY
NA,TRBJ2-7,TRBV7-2,ASTLTKEQY
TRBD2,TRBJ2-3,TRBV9,ASSVGTSGSTDTQY
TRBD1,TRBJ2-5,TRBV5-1,ASSHGQGSETQY
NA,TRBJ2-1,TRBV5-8,ASSSDRSYNEQF
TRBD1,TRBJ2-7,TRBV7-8,ASSLQGAQYEQY
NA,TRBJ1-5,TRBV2,ASREGLGSNQPQH
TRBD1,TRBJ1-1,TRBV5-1,ASKAITGTGGTEAF
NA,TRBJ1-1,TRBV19,ASSIRLMNTEAF
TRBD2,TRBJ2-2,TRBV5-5,ASSNFGGGATGELF
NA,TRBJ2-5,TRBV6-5,ASSIQGETQY
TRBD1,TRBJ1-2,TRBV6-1,ASRSDRANGYT
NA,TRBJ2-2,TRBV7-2,ASSTHNTGELF
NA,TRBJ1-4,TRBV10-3,AISESGGGNEKLF
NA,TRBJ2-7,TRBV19,ASSIEGGYEQY
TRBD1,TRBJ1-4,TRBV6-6,ASSPGQAAMGEKLF
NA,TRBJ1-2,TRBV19,ASSITGGYGYT
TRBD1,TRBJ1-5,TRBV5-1,ASSSGTGVGQPQH
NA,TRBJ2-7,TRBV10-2,ASSRQGSYEQY
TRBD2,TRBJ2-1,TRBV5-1,ASSPLSGGVNEQF
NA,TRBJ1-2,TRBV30,AWAPGLGYGYT
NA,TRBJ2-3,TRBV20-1,SARGGDTQY
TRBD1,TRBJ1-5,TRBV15,ATSRGTGNNQPQH
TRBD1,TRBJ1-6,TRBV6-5,ASSWGGTGGGTPLH
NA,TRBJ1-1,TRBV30,AWRLTENTEAF
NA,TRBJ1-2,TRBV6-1,ASSPSFGTPGGYT
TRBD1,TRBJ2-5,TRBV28,ASTDRVQETQY
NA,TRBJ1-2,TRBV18,ASSPPRDTRYGYT
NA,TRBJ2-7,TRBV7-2,ASSPGDRPYEQY
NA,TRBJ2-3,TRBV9,ASSVEVARDTQY
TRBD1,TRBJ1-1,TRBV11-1,ASSRDRDTEAF
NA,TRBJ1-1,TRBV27,ASSLYGGTEAF
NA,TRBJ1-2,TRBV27,ASSPKGAGWGGYT
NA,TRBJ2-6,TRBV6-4,ASSDSSSGANVLT
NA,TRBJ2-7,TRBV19,ASSIPPHEQY
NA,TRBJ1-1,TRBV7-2,ASSLVGDISEAF
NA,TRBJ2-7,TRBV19,ASSSRDIVYEQY
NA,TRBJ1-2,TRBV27,ASSSIRENYGYT
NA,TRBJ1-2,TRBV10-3,AISRQSYGYT
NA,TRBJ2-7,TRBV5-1,ASKGGRTYEQY
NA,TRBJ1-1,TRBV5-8,ASSLGRSRDTEAF
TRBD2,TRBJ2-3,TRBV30,AWSNSGISGTQY
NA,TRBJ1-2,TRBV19,ASRPGTRGYT
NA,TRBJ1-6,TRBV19,ASSPRDNSPLH
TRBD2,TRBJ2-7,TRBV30,AWSPGLAVSYEQY
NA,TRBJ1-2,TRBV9,ASSSKIISYGYT
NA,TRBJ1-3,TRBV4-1,ASSQREEFSGNTIY
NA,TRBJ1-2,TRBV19,ASSINYGYT